Detailed here is one TCR beta chain. Antigen: not known. Using RNA template, CDR3s of TCR alpha and beta were amplified with iRepertoire arm-PCR. TCRdb used MiXCR to reprocess the multiplex PCR reads, holding one entry per CDR3 protein. The data hold about 400,000 distinct CDR3 sequences, with 41% observed a single time. The data were obtained in a study of glioma-infiltrating T cells. As for the study in general: Samples included WHO grade II oligodendrogliomas or astrocytomas and initial-diagnosis grade IV glioblastomas. Study observations and caveats: Tissue-blood divergence was below expectation in non-neoplastic patients, above in gliomas. Very few CDR3 sequences were shared between tissue and blood.

The CDR3 spans 15 residues. V shed 3 bases and J shed 7 bases, with 16 bases lying between them. Germline loops: CDR1 LNHDA, CDR2 SQIVND (reference sequence). The chain is built from TRBV19 and TRBJ1-5, with a tentative D call TRBD1 (6 bases). Sequenced: glioma tissue, nonneoplastic brain tissue, or PBMCs (not recorded which). The origin of this receptor is a human donor with low-grade glioma or glioblastoma, undergoing nonglioma brain surgery, or in good health (not recorded which). In nucleotides, the CDR3 is TGTGCCAGTAGTATGAACAGGGACGTAGGGCAGCCCCAGCATTTT. Amino acids: CASSMNRDVGQPQHF.